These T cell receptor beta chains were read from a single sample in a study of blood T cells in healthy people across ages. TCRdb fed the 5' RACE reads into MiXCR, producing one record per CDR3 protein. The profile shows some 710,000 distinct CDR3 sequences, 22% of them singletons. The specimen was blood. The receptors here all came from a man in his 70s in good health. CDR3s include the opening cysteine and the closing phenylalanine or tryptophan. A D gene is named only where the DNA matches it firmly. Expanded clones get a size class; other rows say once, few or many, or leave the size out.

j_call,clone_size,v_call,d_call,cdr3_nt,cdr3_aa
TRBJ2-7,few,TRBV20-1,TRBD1,TGCAGTGCTCGCCTCCGACAGGGGCGAGAATCCTACGAGCAGTACTTC,CSARLRQGRESYEQYF
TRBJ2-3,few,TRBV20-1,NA,TGCAGTGCTAGAGAGAGGGGGAAGGATACGCAGTATTTT,CSARERGKDTQYF
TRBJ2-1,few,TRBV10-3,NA,TGTGCCATCAGTGAAGGGACACTCTACAATGAGCAGTTCTTC,CAISEGTLYNEQFF
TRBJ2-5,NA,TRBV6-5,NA,TGTGCCAGCAGTTACGGGTGGCAGGGCCAAGAGACCCAGTACTTC,CASSYGWQGQETQYF
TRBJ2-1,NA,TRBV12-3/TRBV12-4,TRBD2,TGTGCCAGCAGTTTTAGTCGGGGGAGGGACAATGAGCAGTTCTTC,CASSFSRGRDNEQFF
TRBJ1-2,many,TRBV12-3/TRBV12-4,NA,TGTGCCAGCAGTTTAGGGACAGTGGGTGGCTACACCTTC,CASSLGTVGGYTF
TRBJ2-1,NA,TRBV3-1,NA,TGTGCCAGCAGCCAAGATCTGGTTATCGACAATGAGCAGTTCTTC,CASSQDLVIDNEQFF
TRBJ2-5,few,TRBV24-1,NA,TGTGCCACCAGTGACCCGTTAGAGACCCAGTACTTC,CATSDPLETQYF
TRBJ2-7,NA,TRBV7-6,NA,TGTGCCAGCAGCATCGGGGGTTACGAGCAGTACTTC,CASSIGGYEQYF
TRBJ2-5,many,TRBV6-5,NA,TGTGCCAGCAGTTTTACCCTCGCACCCCAAGAGACCCAGTACTTC,CASSFTLAPQETQYF
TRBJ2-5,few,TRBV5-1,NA,TGCGCCAGCAGCCCCTACGGAGGTCAAGAGACCCAGTACTTC,CASSPYGGQETQYF